One and the same sample provided the 10 T cell receptor beta chains below, sequenced in a study of cytotoxic CD8 clonotypes in ibrutinib-treated CLL. Some clones are missing from TCRdb's copy, which holds only in-frame ones; the method was immunoSEQ multiplex PCR. The data show 50,000 or so clones, around four fifths seen once. Sequences were derived from PBMCs, sampled after 24 months of ibrutinib treatment. Source of these receptors: a human donor with chronic lymphocytic leukemia.

This chain links TRBV6-6 with TRBJ2-7; no reliable D call. Germline V gene sequence: CDR1 MNHNY, CDR2 SVGAGI (reference sequence). There are 13 residues in the CDR3. Trimming took off 3 bases at V and 2 bases at J, with 8 bases between the two ends. The CDR3 here is CASSYYRTYEQYF. CDR3 nucleotides: TGTGCCAGCAGTTATTACAGAACCTACGAGCAGTACTTC.

This chain links TRBV5-6 with TRBJ2-1, with D perhaps matching TRBD1 (6 bases). Per the germline V gene, CDR1 is SGHDT and CDR2 is YYEEEE. The CDR3 consists of 14 residues. The germline V and J ends were trimmed by 0 bases and 8 bases, with 12 bases remaining between them. CDR3 sequence reads: CASSLGGGADEQFF. The DNA for the CDR3 is TGTGCCAGCAGCTTGGGAGGGGGAGCGGATGAGCAGTTCTTC.

The chain couples TRBV7-9 to TRBJ2-2, with a tentative D call TRBD2 (6 bases). The CDR3 sequence is 15 residues long. With 4 bases removed from V and 4 bases from J, the gap between germline ends came to 13 bases. Per germline, CDR1 SEHNR and CDR2 FQNEAQ (reference sequence). CDR3 bases: TGTGCCAGCAGCTGGTCCGGGAGAACCACCGGGGAGCTGTTTTTT. This sequence encodes CASSWSGRTTGELFF.

The chain carries TRBV7-2 and TRBJ1-4; 7 bases line up with TRBD1. The V and J ends lost 1 base and 7 bases, in that order; junction bases with no gene match: 9. The germline V gene encodes CDR1 SGHTA and CDR2 FQGNSA. This CDR3 has 16 amino acids. Here the CDR3 reads CASSLVSAGGVEKLFF. The CDR3 DNA reads TGTGCCAGCAGCTTAGTTTCGGCAGGGGGTGTTGAAAAACTGTTTTTT.

The genes are TRBV4-1 and TRBJ1-2; the D is unclear. The CDR3 is made up of 11 amino acids. Germline V gene lookup returns CDR1 MGHRA and CDR2 YSYEKL. With 4 bases removed from V and 7 bases from J, the gap between germline ends came to 7 bases. CDR3 amino acids: CASSPGSGYTF. In DNA form, the CDR3 reads TGCGCCAGCAGCCCAGGTAGTGGCTACACCTTC.

The chain is built from TRBV27 and TRBJ2-7, with TRBD2 matching 12 bases. There are 18 residues in the CDR3. The V gene's germline CDR1 is MNHEY and CDR2 SMNVEV (reference sequence). V lost 2 bases and J lost 0; bases outside the gene matches: 8. The DNA for the CDR3 is TGTGCCAGCAGTTTACAAGGGACTAGCGGGCCGTACTCCTACGAGCAGTACTTC. Its translation: CASSLQGTSGPYSYEQYF.

This clone was picked up a small number of times. The chain is built from TRBV10-3 and TRBJ1-2, with 8 bases matching TRBD1. With V trimmed by 0 bases and J by 7 bases, 7 bases remained unmatched. Germline lookup yields CDR1 ENHRY and CDR2 SYGVKD. The CDR3 is made up of 15 amino acids. This chain's CDR3 is CAISESTGAGRGYTF. The CDR3, as DNA: TGTGCCATCAGTGAGTCGACAGGGGCGGGACGTGGCTACACCTTC.

J is TRBJ2-1 and V is TRBV10-1; D gene ambiguous. CDR3 length: 16 residues. Germline V gene data show CDR1 as WNHNN and CDR2 as SYGVQD (reference sequence). V gave up 2 bases and J gave up 0 bases, with 11 bases separating them. This CDR3 is CASSEDRRSSYNEQFF. CDR3 coding DNA: TGCGCCAGCAGTGAGGATCGAAGGAGCTCCTACAATGAGCAGTTCTTC.

This chain links TRBV6-5 with TRBJ1-3; D is possibly TRBD1 (5 bases). The CDR3 is made up of 15 amino acids. V lost 0 bases to trimming and J lost 9 bases, with 15 bases between them. Germline loops: CDR1 MNHEY, CDR2 SVGAGI. The CDR3 coding sequence is TGTGCCAGCAGTTACTCGGTCAGGATTCAGGGCACCATATATTTT. This gives the protein CASSYSVRIQGTIYF.

J is TRBJ1-1 and V is TRBV11-2; D not resolved. The CDR3 runs 13 residues. CDR1 and CDR2 from the germline V gene are SGHAT and FQNNGV. Trimming took 3 bases from V and 4 from J, leaving 9 bases between them. CDR3 DNA: TGTGCCAGCAGCTTCGAGGCGGGCACTGAAGCTTTCTTT. Amino acids: CASSFEAGTEAFF.